The rows below give T cell receptor beta chains drawn from one sample of a study of blood T cells in healthy people across ages. TCRdb reprocessed the 5' RACE reads via MiXCR and lists one record per CDR3 protein. The data contain hundreds of thousands of distinct CDR3 sequences, roughly 50% of them singletons. The sequenced sample consisted of blood. These receptors were collected from a man aged 80 or over in good health. The conserved cysteine and the conserved F or W are not part of the CDR3 here. D genes are given only for firm matches.

TRBJ2-7,NA,TRBV5-1,ASIAQGSAFYEQY
TRBJ2-3,TRBD2,TRBV4-1,ASSQLAGVHRYAY
TRBJ1-5,NA,TRBV9,ASSVGGANQPQH
TRBJ2-1,TRBD2,TRBV9,ASSPLGTSGSNEQF
TRBJ2-3,TRBD2,TRBV29-1,SVVGTSGSEGDTQY
TRBJ2-1,NA,TRBV11-1,ASSLAPGRGPSQEQF
TRBJ2-6,TRBD1,TRBV7-9,ASSTRTGQIHSGANVLT
TRBJ2-1,TRBD2,TRBV3-1,ASSQFGTSGRGQF
TRBJ2-1,NA,TRBV12-3/TRBV12-4,ALGDGNYNEQF
TRBJ1-2,NA,TRBV11-2,ASSQGPHNGYT
NA,TRBD2,TRBV5-1,ASSAGTSGHVRETQY
NA,TRBD2,TRBV9,ASSVVGSGRVTYNEQY
TRBJ1-1,TRBD1,TRBV5-1,ASSVDRRRDTEAF
TRBJ2-3,TRBD2,TRBV28,ASSVFRLAGRFRADTQY
TRBJ2-6,NA,TRBV2,ASSEALGQANVLT
TRBJ2-5,NA,TRBV5-1,ASSSREDETQY
TRBJ1-6,TRBD1,TRBV12-3/TRBV12-4,ASSGQGYSYNSPLH
TRBJ2-7,NA,TRBV28,ASSAGSNYEQY
NA,TRBD2,TRBV29-1,SVESTSGAAPTYEQY
TRBJ1-2,NA,TRBV12-5,ATAKGIYGYT
TRBJ1-2,TRBD1,TRBV12-3/TRBV12-4,ASSPYDRAQGYGYT
TRBJ2-5,TRBD1,TRBV24-1,ATSGGQDPLQETQY
TRBJ2-7,NA,TRBV20-1,SARDVGAGSGKNEQY
TRBJ1-4,NA,TRBV12-3/TRBV12-4,ASSPRTGGGSEKLF
NA,NA,TRBV5-1,ASSWEGHSYEQY
TRBJ2-3,NA,TRBV9,ASSNPGTLSTDTQY
TRBJ2-1,TRBD2,TRBV5-1,ASSLLAALGEQF
TRBJ1-1,NA,TRBV6-5,ASSETMNTEAF
TRBJ1-1,NA,TRBV7-9,ASSPGRNTEAF
TRBJ1-4,TRBD1,TRBV5-1,ASSLGTGREKLF
TRBJ2-5,NA,TRBV18,ASSPETLIQETQY
TRBJ2-1,TRBD2,TRBV12-3/TRBV12-4,ASSFGLALTLLDEQF
TRBJ1-6,NA,TRBV7-2,ASRDRFSSYNSPLH
TRBJ2-3,TRBD1,TRBV5-8,ASSLAGTGTTDTQY
TRBJ1-6,TRBD1,TRBV2,ASSWDRGQGSPLH
TRBJ2-3,NA,TRBV6-6,ASRPYGGSTDTQY
TRBJ2-7,TRBD2,TRBV10-3,ATYGLAPILSSYEQY
TRBJ2-7,NA,TRBV25-1,ASSDRRTRYEQY
TRBJ2-5,TRBD2,TRBV20-1,SARLRMAGGPLFETQY
TRBJ2-1,TRBD1,TRBV29-1,SVDRVSSYNEQF
TRBJ2-7,NA,TRBV4-2,ASSQDGSANPLNEQY
TRBJ1-1,NA,TRBV12-3/TRBV12-4,ASSRRETEAF
TRBJ2-1,NA,TRBV6-5,ASRSPGIYNEQF
TRBJ1-5,TRBD1,TRBV10-3,AISARTGGNQPQH
TRBJ2-1,NA,TRBV6-1,ASTQINGNEQF
TRBJ2-5,NA,TRBV4-2,ASSQDPGLQETQY
TRBJ2-2,NA,TRBV29-1,SVAGNTGELF
TRBJ2-1,TRBD2,TRBV28,ASRLLAGYNEQF